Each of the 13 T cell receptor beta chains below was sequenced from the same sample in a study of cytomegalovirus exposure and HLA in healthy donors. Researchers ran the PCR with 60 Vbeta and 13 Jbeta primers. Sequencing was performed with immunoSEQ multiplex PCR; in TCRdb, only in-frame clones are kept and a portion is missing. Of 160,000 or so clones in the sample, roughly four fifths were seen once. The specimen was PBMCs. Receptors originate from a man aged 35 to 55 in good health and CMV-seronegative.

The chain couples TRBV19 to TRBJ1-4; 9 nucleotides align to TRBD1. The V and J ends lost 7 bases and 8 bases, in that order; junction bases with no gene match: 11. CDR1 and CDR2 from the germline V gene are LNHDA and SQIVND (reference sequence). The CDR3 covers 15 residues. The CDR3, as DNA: TGTGCCAGTACCCCAAGAGACAGGGGGGACGAAAAACTGTTTTTT. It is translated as CASTPRDRGDEKLFF. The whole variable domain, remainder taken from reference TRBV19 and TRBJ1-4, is DGGITQSPKYLFRKEGQNVTLSCEQNLNHDAMYWYRQDPGQGLRLIYYSQIVNDFQKGDIAEGYSVSREKKESFPLTVTSAQKNPTAFYLCASTPRDRGDEKLFFGSGTQLSVL.

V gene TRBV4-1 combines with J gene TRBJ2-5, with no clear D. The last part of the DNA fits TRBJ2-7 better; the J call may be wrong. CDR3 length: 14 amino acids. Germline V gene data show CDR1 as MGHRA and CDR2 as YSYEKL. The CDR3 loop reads CASSQNSGDYEQYF. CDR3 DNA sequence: TGCGCCAGCAGCCAAAACTCGGGTGACTACGAGCAGTACTTC.

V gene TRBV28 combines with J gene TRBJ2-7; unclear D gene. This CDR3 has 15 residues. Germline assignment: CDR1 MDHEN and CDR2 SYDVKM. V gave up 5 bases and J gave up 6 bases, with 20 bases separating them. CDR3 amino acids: CASSPVGLGPLEQYF. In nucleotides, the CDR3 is TGTGCCAGCAGTCCGGTAGGCTTGGGCCCCCTCGAGCAGTACTTC. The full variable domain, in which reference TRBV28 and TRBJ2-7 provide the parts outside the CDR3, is DVKVTQSSRYLVKRTGEKVFLECVQDMDHENMFWYRQDPGLGLRLIYFSYDVKMKEKGDIPEGYSVSREKKERFSLILESASTNQTSMYLCASSPVGLGPLEQYFGPGTRLTVT.

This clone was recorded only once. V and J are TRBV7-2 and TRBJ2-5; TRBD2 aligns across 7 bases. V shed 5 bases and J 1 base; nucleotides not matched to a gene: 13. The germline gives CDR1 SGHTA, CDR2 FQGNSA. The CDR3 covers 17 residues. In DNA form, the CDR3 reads TGTGCCAGCAGCGTTGCCCGGAGAGCGGGACGCCAAGAGACCCAGTACTTC. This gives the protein CASSVARRAGRQETQYF. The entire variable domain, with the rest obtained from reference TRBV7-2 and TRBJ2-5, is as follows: GAGVSQSPSNKVTEKGKDVELRCDPISGHTALYWYRQSLGQGLEFLIYFQGNSAPDKSGLPSDRFSAERTGGSVSTLTIQRTQQEDSAVYLCASSVARRAGRQETQYFGPGTRLLVL.

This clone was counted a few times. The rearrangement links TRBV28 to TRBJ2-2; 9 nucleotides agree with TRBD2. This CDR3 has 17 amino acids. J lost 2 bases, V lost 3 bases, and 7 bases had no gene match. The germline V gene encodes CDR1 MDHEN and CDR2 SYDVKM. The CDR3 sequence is CASSFASGVINTGELFF. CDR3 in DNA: TGTGCCAGCAGTTTTGCTAGCGGGGTCATAAACACCGGGGAGCTGTTTTTT. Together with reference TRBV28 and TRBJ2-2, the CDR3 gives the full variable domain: DVKVTQSSRYLVKRTGEKVFLECVQDMDHENMFWYRQDPGLGLRLIYFSYDVKMKEKGDIPEGYSVSREKKERFSLILESASTNQTSMYLCASSFASGVINTGELFFGEGSRLTVL.

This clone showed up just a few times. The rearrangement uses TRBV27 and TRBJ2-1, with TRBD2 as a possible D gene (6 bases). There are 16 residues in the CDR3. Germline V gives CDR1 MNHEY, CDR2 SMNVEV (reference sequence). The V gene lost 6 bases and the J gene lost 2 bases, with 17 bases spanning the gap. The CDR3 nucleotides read TGTGCCAGCAGCTCTGGACCAGCTAGCGCCTACAATGAGCAGTTCTTC. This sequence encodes CASSSGPASAYNEQFF.

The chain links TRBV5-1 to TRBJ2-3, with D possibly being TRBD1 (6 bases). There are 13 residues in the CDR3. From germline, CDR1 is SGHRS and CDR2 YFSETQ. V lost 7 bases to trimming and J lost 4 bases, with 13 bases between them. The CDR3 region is CASGPQGPDTQYF. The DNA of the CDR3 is TGCGCCAGCGGACCCCAGGGGCCAGATACGCAGTATTTT.

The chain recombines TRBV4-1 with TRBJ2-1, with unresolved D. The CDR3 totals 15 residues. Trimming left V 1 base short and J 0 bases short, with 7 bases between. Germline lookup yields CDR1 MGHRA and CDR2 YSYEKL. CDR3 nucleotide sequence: TGCGCCAGCAGCCAAGTTTCCGGCTCCTACAATGAGCAGTTCTTC. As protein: CASSQVSGSYNEQFF.

The chain's CDR3 is CASSGLAGDVGNEQFF. CDR3 bases: TGTGCCAGCAGCGGACTAGCGGGAGATGTGGGCAATGAGCAGTTCTTC. The chain couples TRBV9 to TRBJ2-1; 12 bases are a match to TRBD2. The length of the CDR3 is 16 residues. Germline V gives CDR1 SGDLS, CDR2 YYNGEE. With V trimmed by 3 bases and J by 6 bases, 7 bases remained unmatched.

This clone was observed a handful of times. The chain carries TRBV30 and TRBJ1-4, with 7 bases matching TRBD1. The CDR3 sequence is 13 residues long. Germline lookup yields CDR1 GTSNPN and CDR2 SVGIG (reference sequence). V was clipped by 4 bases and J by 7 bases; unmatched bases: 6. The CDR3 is CAWNRGHGEKLFF. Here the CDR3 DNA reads TGTGCCTGGAATAGGGGGCACGGTGAAAAACTGTTTTTT.

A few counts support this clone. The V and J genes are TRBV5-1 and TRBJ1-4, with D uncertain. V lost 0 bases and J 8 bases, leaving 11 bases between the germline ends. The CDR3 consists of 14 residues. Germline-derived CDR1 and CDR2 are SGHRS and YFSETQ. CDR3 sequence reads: CASSLAGTVEKLFF. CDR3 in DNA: TGCGCCAGCAGCTTGGCGGGTACTGTGGAAAAACTGTTTTTT.

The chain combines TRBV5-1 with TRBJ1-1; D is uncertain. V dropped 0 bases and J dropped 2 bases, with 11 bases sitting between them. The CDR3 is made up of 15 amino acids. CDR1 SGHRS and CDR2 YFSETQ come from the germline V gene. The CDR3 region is CASSLAGSVNTEAFF. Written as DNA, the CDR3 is TGCGCCAGCAGCTTGGCCGGGAGTGTCAACACTGAAGCTTTCTTT. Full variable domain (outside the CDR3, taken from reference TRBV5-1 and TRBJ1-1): KAGVTQTPRYLIKTRGQQVTLSCSPISGHRSVSWYQQTPGQGLQFLFEYFSETQRNKGNFPGRFSGRQFSNSRSEMNVSTLELGDSALYLCASSLAGSVNTEAFFGQGTRLTVV.

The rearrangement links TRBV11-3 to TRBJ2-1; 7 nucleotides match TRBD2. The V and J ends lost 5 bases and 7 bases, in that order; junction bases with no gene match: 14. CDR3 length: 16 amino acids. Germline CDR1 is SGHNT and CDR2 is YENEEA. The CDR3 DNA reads TGTGCCAGCAGCGCCTCGGGGCCCATGGGGGGGAATGAGCAGTTCTTC. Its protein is CASSASGPMGGNEQFF. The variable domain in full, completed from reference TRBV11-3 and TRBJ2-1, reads EAGVVQSPRYKIIEKKQPVAFWCNPISGHNTLYWYLQNLGQGPELLIRYENEEAVDDSQLPKDRFSAERLKGVDSTLKIQPAELGDSAVYLCASSASGPMGGNEQFFGPGTRLTVL.